The 4 T cell receptor beta chains below come from one sample, sequenced in a study of synovial regulatory T cells in juvenile arthritis. Clones were sequenced by immunoSEQ multiplex PCR, and TCRdb holds only the in-frame ones, with some missing. Its table records 7,700 or so clones. Input material: Treg cells from blood. The sample's subset: remaining (HLA-DR-negative) circulating blood Treg cells. Receptor source: a donor aged 2-29 years with juvenile idiopathic arthritis.

The chain is built from TRBV18 and TRBJ2-3; with no DNA, the TCRdb D assignment of TRBD1 cannot be verified. The germline V gene encodes CDR1 KGHSH and CDR2 LQKENI. CDR3 length: 14 amino acids. A DNA sequence was not provided. CDR3 in amino acids: CASSPAGSTDTQYF.

The chain recombines TRBV28 with TRBJ2-5. Germline loops: CDR1 MDHEN, CDR2 SYDVKM. This CDR3 is 12 amino acids long. No DNA was logged. CDR3 in amino acids: CASRQTAGRAYF.

This clone is identified as medium-sized from frequency. The chain joins TRBV28 to TRBJ1-5; the TCRdb D gene call, TRBD1, has no DNA to confirm it. Germline values: CDR1 MDHEN, CDR2 SYDVKM. The length of the CDR3 is 16 residues. No coding sequence is recorded. CDR3: CASSLDYQGDNQPQHF.

J is TRBJ2-1 and V is TRBV5-1; TCRdb returns TRBD2, unconfirmable since there is no DNA. The germline gives CDR1 SGHRS, CDR2 YFSETQ. This CDR3 comprises 17 residues. DNA is not recorded here. CDR3 protein: CASSIRPRDGMGNEQFF.